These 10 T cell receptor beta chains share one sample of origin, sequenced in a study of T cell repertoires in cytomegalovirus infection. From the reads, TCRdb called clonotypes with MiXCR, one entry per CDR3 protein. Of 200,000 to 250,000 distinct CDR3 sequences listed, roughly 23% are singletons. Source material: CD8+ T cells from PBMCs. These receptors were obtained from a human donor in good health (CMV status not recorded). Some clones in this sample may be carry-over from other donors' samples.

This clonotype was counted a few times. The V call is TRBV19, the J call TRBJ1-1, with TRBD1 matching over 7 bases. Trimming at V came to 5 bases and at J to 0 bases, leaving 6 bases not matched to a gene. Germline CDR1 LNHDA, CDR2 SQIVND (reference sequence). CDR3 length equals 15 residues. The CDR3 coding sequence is TGTGCCAGTAGTCAACGACAGGGTATGAACACTGAAGCTTTCTTT. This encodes CASSQRQGMNTEAFF. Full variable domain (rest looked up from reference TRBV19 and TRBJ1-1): DGGITQSPKYLFRKEGQNVTLSCEQNLNHDAMYWYRQDPGQGLRLIYYSQIVNDFQKGDIAEGYSVSREKKESFPLTVTSAQKNPTAFYLCASSQRQGMNTEAFFGQGTRLTVV.

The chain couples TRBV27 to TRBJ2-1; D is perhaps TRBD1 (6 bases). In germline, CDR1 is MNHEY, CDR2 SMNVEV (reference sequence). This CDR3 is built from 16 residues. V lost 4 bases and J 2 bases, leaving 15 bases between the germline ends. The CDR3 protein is CASSSLSDSPYNEQFF. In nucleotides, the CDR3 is TGTGCCAGCAGTTCGCTATCGGACAGTCCCTACAATGAGCAGTTCTTC.

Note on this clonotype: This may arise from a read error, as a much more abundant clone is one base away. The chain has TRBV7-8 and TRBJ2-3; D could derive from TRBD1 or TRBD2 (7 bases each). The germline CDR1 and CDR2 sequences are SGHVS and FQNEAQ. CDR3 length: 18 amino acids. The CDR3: CASSPGGALATSTDTQNF. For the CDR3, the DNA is TGTGCCAGCAGCCCAGGGGGGGCCCTCGCAACTAGCACAGATACGCAGAATTTT.

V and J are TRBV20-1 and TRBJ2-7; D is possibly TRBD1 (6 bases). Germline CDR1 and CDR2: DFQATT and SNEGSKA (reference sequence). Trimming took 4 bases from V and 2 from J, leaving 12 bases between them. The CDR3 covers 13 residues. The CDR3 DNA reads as TGCAGTGCTATAGACAGGCTGACCTACGAGCAGTACTTC. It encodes CSAIDRLTYEQYF.

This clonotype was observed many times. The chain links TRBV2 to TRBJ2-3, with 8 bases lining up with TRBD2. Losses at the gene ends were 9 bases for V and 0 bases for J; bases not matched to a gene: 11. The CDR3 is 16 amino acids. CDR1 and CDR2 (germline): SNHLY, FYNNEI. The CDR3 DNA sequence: TGTGCCAGACTCGACCCACTAGCGGCGAGCACAGATACGCAGTATTTT. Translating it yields CARLDPLAASTDTQYF.

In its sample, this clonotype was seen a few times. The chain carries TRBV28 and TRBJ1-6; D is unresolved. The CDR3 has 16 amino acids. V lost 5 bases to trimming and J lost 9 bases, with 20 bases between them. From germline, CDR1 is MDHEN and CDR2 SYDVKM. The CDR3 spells CASSPLSDRTFSPLHF. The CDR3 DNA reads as TGTGCCAGCAGTCCGCTCAGTGATCGCACTTTTTCACCCCTCCACTTT.

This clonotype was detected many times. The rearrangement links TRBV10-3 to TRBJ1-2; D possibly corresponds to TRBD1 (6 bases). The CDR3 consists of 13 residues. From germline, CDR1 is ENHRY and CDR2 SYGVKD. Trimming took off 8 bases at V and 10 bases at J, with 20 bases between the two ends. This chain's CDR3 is CAIGPPGQRDYTF. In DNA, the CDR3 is TGTGCCATCGGCCCACCGGGACAAAGAGACTACACCTTC.

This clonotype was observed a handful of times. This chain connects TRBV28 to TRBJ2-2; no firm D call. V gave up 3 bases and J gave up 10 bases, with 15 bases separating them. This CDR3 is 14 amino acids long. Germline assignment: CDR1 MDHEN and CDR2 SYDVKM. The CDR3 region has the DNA TGTGCCAGCAGTTTTATAAGGGAAAGGATGGAGCTGTTTTTT. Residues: CASSFIRERMELFF. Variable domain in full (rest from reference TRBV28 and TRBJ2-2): DVKVTQSSRYLVKRTGEKVFLECVQDMDHENMFWYRQDPGLGLRLIYFSYDVKMKEKGDIPEGYSVSREKKERFSLILESASTNQTSMYLCASSFIRERMELFFGEGSRLTVL.

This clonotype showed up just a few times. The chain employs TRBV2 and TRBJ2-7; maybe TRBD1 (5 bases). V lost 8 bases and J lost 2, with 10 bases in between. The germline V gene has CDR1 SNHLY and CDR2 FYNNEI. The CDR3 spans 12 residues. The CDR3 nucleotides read TGTGCCAGCTGGACAATAACCTACGAGCAGTACTTC. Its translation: CASWTITYEQYF.

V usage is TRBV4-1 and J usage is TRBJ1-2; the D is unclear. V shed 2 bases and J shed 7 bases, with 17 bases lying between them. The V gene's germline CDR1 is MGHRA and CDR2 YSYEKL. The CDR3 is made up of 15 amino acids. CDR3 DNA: TGCGCCAGCAGCCAAAAATCGGCCCCATCGACTGGCTACACCTTC. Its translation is CASSQKSAPSTGYTF.